This TCR beta chain was captured by sequencing in a study of blood T cell repertoires in COVID-19. Study overall: The study drew acute and convalescent COVID-19 samples from the United States, Italy and Spain.

The CDR3 is made up of 15 amino acids. Germline CDR1 and CDR2: MDHEN and SYDVKM. Trimming pared 2 bases from V and 8 bases from J, leaving 18 bases between. In the original processing: Amplification with reference gene primers provided the estimates of nucleated cell counts. TCRdb's copy holds only in-frame clones and misses some; the assay was immunoSEQ multiplex PCR. V and J calls and clone size come straight from that table; D and trimming were deduced from the DNA. This sample has 120,000 to 150,000 clones, with less than 85% found just once. This chain links TRBV28 with TRBJ1-2; D gene unclear. The sequencing input was peripheral blood. The TCR sequence derives from an elderly woman in a cohort sampled during active or convalescent COVID-19. Written as DNA, the CDR3 is TGTGCCAGCAGTTTAAGAGGAAACCCCTTTTGGGGCTACACCTTC. It yields the protein CASSLRGNPFWGYTF.